This T cell receptor beta chain derives from a study of blood T cell repertoires in COVID-19 (TCRdb year 2020). Background on the whole study: Samples covering the acute and convalescent phases of COVID-19 were provided by collaborators in the United States, Italy and Spain. The prospective study material was composed of cDNA or gDNA derived from T cells, B-cell-depleted T cells, or PBMCs. The dataset comprised deeply sampled blood TCRbeta repertoires from subjects exposed to, actively infected with, or recovered from COVID-19. A freely available public database, intended as a resource for researchers studying the immune response to SARS-CoV-2, is where the repertoires were released. Samples were obtained from the ongoing ImmuneRACE study (first 160 participants) and from over 1,000 subjects provided by 6 global collaborators. Nearly every sample came with metadata listing a de-identified subject ID, COVID-19 status, age in years and sex. Where HLA class I and class II types were available, the types were taken from metadata supplied by the sample provider, not from assay-based typing. The paper's findings and limits, for the study overall: Clinical and demographic metadata were provided uncurated, with the amount varying by source and participant.

TCRbeta CDR3 regions were amplified from genomic DNA using the immunoSEQ Assay, a bias-controlled multiplex PCR. The authors' pipeline ran thus. The number of nucleated cells in each sample was estimated from the amplification of reference gene primers within the assay. To quantify the absolute abundance of each unique TCRbeta CDR3 rearrangement, sequence reads were collapsed and filtered. For each sample, productive Simpson clonality was calculated as the square root of Simpson's diversity index over productive rearrangements. TCRdb took this table from immuneACCESS and kept in-frame rearrangements with V and J called. Such tables lack part of the clones; where checked against another copy, unresolved V genes explain under half of the gap, and the rest is unexplained. V, J and clone size are those of that table, while D and trimming were read from the DNA. The table for this sample lists 240,000 or so clones; about 84% of them were counted only once. Roughly 2% of the sample comes from the top ten.

Participants in the prospective study were enrolled through a virtual design, were aged about 18 to 90 years, and lived in fewer than 30 United States geographic areas. In the prospective study, participants were assigned to cohorts based on the clinical history participants reported in a screening survey and a study questionnaire. For ImmuneRACE Cohort 3, a participant was defined as recovered based on two consecutive negative NP/OP PCR tests, clearance by a healthcare professional, or resolution of symptoms. In the prospective study, whole blood, serum and a nasopharyngeal or oropharyngeal swab were collected from each participant by mobile phlebotomists. Participants in the prospective study had the option to provide additional blood draws and questionnaires over a roughly two-month period. Before DNA extraction, blood samples from the prospective study were shipped at room temperature or frozen.

Concerning this clone: Its antigen is unknown. Nothing much larger sits one base from this clone, and base qualities are not available.

Sequenced material: PBMCs or T cells enriched from blood (not recorded which). This clonotype was sampled from a woman aged 45 to 65 who had recovered from COVID-19.

This receptor has the CDR3 CASSIPRGSDTGELFF. The nucleotide sequence reads TGTGCCAGCAGCATACCCCGGGGTAGCGACACCGGGGAGCTGTTTTTT. This chain is built from TRBV9 and TRBJ2-2; tentative D gene TRBD2, with 5 bases matching. Cut back by 4 bases and 3 bases, the V and J ends lie 16 bases apart. CDR3 length: 16 amino acids, cysteine to phenylalanine. Only the CDR3 DNA is retained, 48 bases long and in frame from the first base. Reading the germline V gene gives CDR1 SGDLS and CDR2 YYNGEE.